Below are 26 T cell receptor beta chains sequenced from a single sample in a study of OX40 agonist ivuxolimab in advanced cancers. The data were produced by immunoSEQ multiplex PCR, yet TCRdb's version contains in-frame clones alone and is incomplete. Of 45,000 to 55,000 clones in the sample, 87% were seen once. The sample in question was CD4+ or CD8+ T cells sorted from blood, obtained in a trial of the OX40 agonist ivuxolimab. These receptors originate from an adult with an advanced solid tumor such as melanoma, head and neck, liver or kidney cancer.

J is TRBJ2-7 and V is TRBV29-1, with 7 bases aligning to TRBD1. Unmatched junction bases numbered 7, after V lost 5 bases and J lost 6 bases. Per the germline V gene, CDR1 is SQVTM and CDR2 is ANQGSEA. This CDR3 contains 12 residues. CDR3 coding DNA: TGCAGCGTTCGACAGGGAAGTATCGAGCAGTACTTC. Its protein product is CSVRQGSIEQYF.

The J gene is TRBJ2-1, the V gene TRBV18, with D tentatively TRBD1 (5 bases). The germline gives CDR1 KGHSH, CDR2 LQKENI. The CDR3 contains 19 residues. Trimming took off 4 bases at V and 0 bases at J, with 22 bases between the two ends. The CDR3 loop reads CASSLSQGDLLSSYNEQFF. DNA for the CDR3: TGTGCCAGCTCACTCAGCCAGGGTGACCTTCTGAGCTCCTACAATGAGCAGTTCTTC.

This rearrangement joins TRBV28 to TRBJ2-2; 7 nucleotides line up with TRBD2. Germline V gives CDR1 MDHEN, CDR2 SYDVKM. The CDR3 totals 15 residues. V was clipped by 6 bases and J by 7 bases; unmatched bases: 11. CDR3 bases: TGTGCCAGCAGAACTACGGGGGGTCTTATCGGGGAGCTGTTTTTT. It is translated as CASRTTGGLIGELFF.

The rearrangement joins TRBV5-1 to TRBJ2-7; possible D gene TRBD2, 5 bases. Trimming took off 4 bases at V and 9 bases at J, with 20 bases between the two ends. In germline, CDR1 is SGHRS, CDR2 YFSETQ. This CDR3 spans 14 amino acids. The CDR3 here is CASSRETLIEGQYF. In DNA, the CDR3 is TGCGCCAGCAGCCGTGAGACTTTAATCGAGGGGCAGTACTTC. The variable domain in full, with the rest retrieved from reference TRBV5-1 and TRBJ2-7, is KAGVTQTPRYLIKTRGQQVTLSCSPISGHRSVSWYQQTPGQGLQFLFEYFSETQRNKGNFPGRFSGRQFSNSRSEMNVSTLELGDSALYLCASSRETLIEGQYFGPGTRLTVT.

The chain recombines TRBV6-6 with TRBJ1-5; D ambiguous. From germline, CDR1 is MNHNY and CDR2 SVGAGI (reference sequence). V was clipped by 10 bases and J by 3 bases, with 13 bases between them. CDR3 length: 13 amino acids. The CDR3 region has the DNA TGTGCCACCCAAATCAGTGACAATCAGCCCCAGCATTTT. Its translation is CATQISDNQPQHF.

This chain links TRBV5-1 with TRBJ2-7; D tentatively fits TRBD1 or TRBD2 (6 bases each). The germline V gene encodes CDR1 SGHRS and CDR2 YFSETQ. The CDR3 length is 15 residues. V lost 2 bases and J lost 6, with 18 bases in between. For the CDR3, the DNA is TGCGCCAGCAGCTTCGACCCGGGGGCAGGGTTCGAGCAGTACTTC. Its translation: CASSFDPGAGFEQYF. The variable domain in full, completed from reference TRBV5-1 and TRBJ2-7, reads KAGVTQTPRYLIKTRGQQVTLSCSPISGHRSVSWYQQTPGQGLQFLFEYFSETQRNKGNFPGRFSGRQFSNSRSEMNVSTLELGDSALYLCASSFDPGAGFEQYFGPGTRLTVT.

By proportion, this clone is medium-sized. The chain recombines TRBV6-4 with TRBJ2-2, with D possibly TRBD2 on 5 matching bases. There are 14 residues in the CDR3. In germline, CDR1 is MRHNA, CDR2 SNTAGT. The germline V and J ends were trimmed by 0 bases and 6 bases, with 8 bases remaining between them. The DNA of the CDR3 is TGTGCCAGCAGTGACTCGCGAGGGTCCGGGGAGCTGTTTTTT. This encodes CASSDSRGSGELFF.

V gene TRBV28 combines with J gene TRBJ1-2; 8 bases are a match to TRBD1. The CDR3 has 14 amino acids. V was clipped by 3 bases and J by 7 bases; unmatched bases: 7. Germline V gives CDR1 MDHEN, CDR2 SYDVKM. The CDR3 is CASSFLQGAVGYTF. CDR3 nucleotides: TGTGCCAGCAGTTTCCTCCAGGGGGCAGTTGGCTACACCTTC.

The chain has TRBV7-3 and TRBJ2-3; the D is unclear. Trimming shortened V by 1 base and J by 2 bases, and 4 bases separated the two germline ends. This CDR3 region has 13 residues. Germline V lookup: CDR1 SGHTA, CDR2 FQGTGA. The chain's CDR3 is CASSLSLTDTQYF. The CDR3 region has the DNA TGTGCCAGCAGCTTAAGTCTCACAGATACGCAGTATTTT.

The chain is built from TRBV4-1 and TRBJ1-6; 9 bases fit TRBD1. Germline CDR1 is MGHRA and CDR2 is YSYEKL. The junction had 2 bases not matched to a gene; V was cut back by 5 bases and J by 6 bases. The CDR3 length is 14 residues. Here the CDR3 DNA reads TGCGCCAGCAGCAAGGACAGGGGTAATTCACCCCTCCACTTT. This codes for CASSKDRGNSPLHF.

The table lists this clone with a count of one. The gene calls are TRBV19 and TRBJ2-1; TRBD2 matches 16 bases. V shed 8 bases and J 4 bases; nucleotides not matched to a gene: 2. CDR3 length: 15 residues. CDR1 and CDR2 (germline): LNHDA, SQIVND (reference sequence). CDR3 residues: CASQGLAGGYNEQFF. DNA for the CDR3: TGTGCCAGTCAGGGACTAGCGGGAGGGTACAATGAGCAGTTCTTC.

The chain carries TRBV10-1 and TRBJ2-7; D ambiguous. The germline V and J ends were trimmed by 4 bases and 7 bases, with 14 bases remaining between them. The CDR3 consists of 13 residues. Germline CDR1 WNHNN, CDR2 SYGVQD (reference sequence). As DNA, the CDR3 is TGCGCCAGCAGTGGTGCCGGCCGGGTGGAGCAGTACTTC. Translated: CASSGAGRVEQYF.

The chain is built from TRBV7-9 and TRBJ2-5, with TRBD1 identical over 9 bases. Germline V lookup: CDR1 SEHNR, CDR2 FQNEAQ (reference sequence). J was trimmed by 2 bases and V by 8 bases; bases with no gene match: 0. The CDR3 has 12 residues. The CDR3 sequence: CASGQGQETQYF. In nucleotides, the CDR3 is TGTGCCAGCGGACAGGGGCAAGAGACCCAGTACTTC.

The chain has TRBV28 and TRBJ1-1; D possibly corresponds to TRBD1 (6 bases). V lost 2 bases, J lost 0 bases, and 10 bases lay in between. CDR1 is MDHEN and CDR2 is SYDVKM in the germline V gene. This CDR3 is 15 amino acids long. For the CDR3, the DNA is TGTGCCAGCAGTTTAAGGGGGGCGCTGAACACTGAAGCTTTCTTT. This encodes CASSLRGALNTEAFF.

The rearrangement joins TRBV6-6 to TRBJ1-3, with D possibly being TRBD1 (6 bases). V gave up 8 bases and J gave up 2 bases, with 13 bases separating them. This CDR3 region has 14 residues. Germline CDR1 and CDR2: MNHNY and SVGAGI (reference sequence). CDR3 sequence: CASRKGGAGNTIYF. CDR3 DNA sequence: TGTGCCAGCCGGAAGGGGGGGGCTGGAAACACCATATATTTT.

The chain uses TRBV19 and TRBJ2-7; TRBD2 matches 11 bases. The germline gives CDR1 LNHDA, CDR2 SQIVND (reference sequence). The V and J ends lost 3 bases and 0 bases, in that order; junction bases with no gene match: 4. This CDR3 is built from 16 residues. The CDR3 loop is CASSMFGTSGSYEQYF. CDR3 DNA: TGTGCCAGTAGTATGTTCGGGACTAGCGGCTCCTACGAGCAGTACTTC. Looking up the rest from reference TRBV19 and TRBJ2-7 gives the full variable domain: DGGITQSPKYLFRKEGQNVTLSCEQNLNHDAMYWYRQDPGQGLRLIYYSQIVNDFQKGDIAEGYSVSREKKESFPLTVTSAQKNPTAFYLCASSMFGTSGSYEQYFGPGTRLTVT.

The CDR3 region is CASSAGLAGTKNIQYF. The CDR3 DNA is TGTGCCAGCAGCGCAGGACTAGCGGGAACCAAAAACATTCAGTACTTC. The V call is TRBV5-6, the J call TRBJ2-4; 12 bases fit TRBD2. Trimming cost V 4 bases and J 2 bases; bases outside gene matches: 4. The CDR3 is 16 residues long. The germline V gene encodes CDR1 SGHDT and CDR2 YYEEEE.

The CDR3 region has the DNA TGTGCCAGCAGTTACTCCCCTAGCGCTCCCTACGAGCAGTACTTC. Encoded protein: CASSYSPSAPYEQYF. The chain employs TRBV6-6 and TRBJ2-5, with D perhaps matching TRBD2 (6 bases). The end of the DNA is better explained by TRBJ2-7, so the J call may be wrong. Germline CDR1 MNHNY, CDR2 SVGAGI (reference sequence). There are 15 residues in the CDR3.

This chain links TRBV28 with TRBJ1-2; 7 bases fit TRBD1. The CDR3 totals 15 residues. CDR1 is MDHEN and CDR2 is SYDVKM in the germline V gene. After removal of 7 bases from V and 6 bases from J, the junction contained 14 bases not matched to a gene. CDR3 protein: CASNAGGPGGHGYTF. CDR3 in DNA: TGTGCCAGCAATGCTGGAGGGCCAGGGGGGCATGGCTACACCTTC.

V and J are TRBV29-1 and TRBJ2-5; tentatively, D is TRBD2 (5 bases). Germline V lookup: CDR1 SQVTM, CDR2 ANQGSEA. There are 13 residues in the CDR3. V was clipped by 7 bases and J by 5 bases, with 17 bases between them. The CDR3 is CSAPDSGGETQYF. The DNA for the CDR3 is TGCAGCGCCCCGGATTCCGGCGGGGAGACCCAGTACTTC.

The V call is TRBV27, the J call TRBJ2-1; 7 nucleotides match TRBD1. This CDR3 spans 14 amino acids. Germline V CDR1 and CDR2: MNHEY, SMNVEV (reference sequence). Trimming removed 4 bases from V and 5 bases from J; junction bases left unmatched: 5. The CDR3 region is CASSSWTGDNEQFF. The CDR3 DNA reads TGTGCCAGCAGTTCCTGGACAGGAGACAATGAGCAGTTCTTC.

J is TRBJ1-1 and V is TRBV28; D gene ambiguous. The CDR3 extends over 12 amino acids. The V gene lost 5 bases and the J gene lost 10 bases, with 14 bases spanning the gap. Germline-derived CDR1 and CDR2 are MDHEN and SYDVKM. The CDR3 reads CASSPTRVRAFF. CDR3 sequence (DNA): TGTGCCAGCAGTCCTACGAGGGTCAGAGCTTTCTTT. Filled out from reference TRBV28 and TRBJ1-1, the complete variable domain reads DVKVTQSSRYLVKRTGEKVFLECVQDMDHENMFWYRQDPGLGLRLIYFSYDVKMKEKGDIPEGYSVSREKKERFSLILESASTNQTSMYLCASSPTRVRAFFGQGTRLTVV.

The CDR3 DNA sequence: TGTGCCAGCAGCCAGGGACAGGGGTCGGGTCAGCCCCAGCATTTT. The encoded protein is CASSQGQGSGQPQHF. The J gene is TRBJ1-5, the V gene TRBV11-2, with 10 bases aligning to TRBD1. The V and J ends lost 5 bases and 6 bases, in that order; junction bases with no gene match: 7. The CDR3 is 15 residues long. The germline gives CDR1 SGHAT, CDR2 FQNNGV.

The chain combines TRBV9 with TRBJ2-1; D perhaps matches TRBD2 (6 bases). The V end was cut by 0 bases, the J end by 3 bases, with 10 bases between. CDR3 length: 15 residues. The germline V gene encodes CDR1 SGDLS and CDR2 YYNGEE. The CDR3 DNA reads as TGTGCCAGCAGCGTAGGGGTCGGGAGCTACAATGAGCAGTTCTTC. Its translation is CASSVGVGSYNEQFF.

V gene TRBV15 combines with J gene TRBJ2-7; possibly TRBD1 or TRBD2 for D (5 bases each). Germline V lookup: CDR1 LNHNV, CDR2 YYDKDF (reference sequence). CDR3 size: 14 residues. Trimming removed 0 bases at V and 3 bases at J, with 9 bases between. This CDR3 reads CATSRDWDLYEQYF. The CDR3 DNA reads as TGTGCCACCAGCAGAGACTGGGACCTCTACGAGCAGTACTTC.

This sequence joins TRBV7-6 and TRBJ1-2; D is perhaps TRBD1 (5 bases). In germline, CDR1 is SGHVS, CDR2 FNYEAQ. The V and J ends lost 3 bases and 4 bases respectively, with 12 bases between them. The CDR3 covers 14 residues. The CDR3, as DNA: TGTGCCAGCAGCTTCCCGGGGCTTGGCTATGGCTACACCTTC. It yields the protein CASSFPGLGYGYTF.